These 2 T cell receptor beta chains share one sample of origin, sequenced in a study of cytomegalovirus exposure and HLA in healthy donors. In the PCR, 60 Vbeta and 13 Jbeta primers were used. TCRdb's table, derived via immunoSEQ multiplex PCR, lists solely in-frame clones and lacks some. The data show roughly 100,000 clones, roughly 70% seen once. Input material: PBMCs. The receptors originated from a male donor in good health and CMV-seropositive.

The rearrangement links TRBV7-9 to TRBJ2-2; perhaps TRBD2 as D (6 bases). Per the germline V gene, CDR1 is SEHNR and CDR2 is FQNEAQ (reference sequence). CDR3 length: 16 amino acids. Trimming shortened V by 3 bases and J by 2 bases, and 13 bases separated the two germline ends. The CDR3: CASSFRGLENTGELFF. The CDR3 DNA sequence: TGTGCCAGCAGCTTTCGGGGGTTAGAAAACACCGGGGAGCTGTTTTTT.

This chain connects TRBV5-1 to TRBJ2-7; 8 positions match TRBD1. The CDR3 length is 15 residues. V dropped 4 bases and J dropped 3; count of bases not matched to a gene: 9. Germline V gives CDR1 SGHRS, CDR2 YFSETQ. CDR3 protein: CASSTRTGYDYEQYF. The CDR3 nucleotides read TGCGCCAGCAGCACCCGGACAGGGTACGACTACGAGCAGTACTTC. Based on the CDR3 plus reference TRBV5-1 and TRBJ2-7, the full variable domain is KAGVTQTPRYLIKTRGQQVTLSCSPISGHRSVSWYQQTPGQGLQFLFEYFSETQRNKGNFPGRFSGRQFSNSRSEMNVSTLELGDSALYLCASSTRTGYDYEQYFGPGTRLTVT.